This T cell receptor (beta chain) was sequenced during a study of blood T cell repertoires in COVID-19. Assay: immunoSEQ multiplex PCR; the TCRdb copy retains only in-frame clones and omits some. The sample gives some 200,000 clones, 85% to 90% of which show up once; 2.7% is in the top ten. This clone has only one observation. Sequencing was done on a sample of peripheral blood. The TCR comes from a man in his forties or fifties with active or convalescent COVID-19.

This CDR3 is CASRPQGASEAFF. CDR3 nucleotides: TGTGCCAGTAGGCCACAGGGGGCAAGTGAAGCTTTCTTT. The chain couples TRBV19 to TRBJ1-1; 9 nucleotides line up with TRBD1. Germline V CDR1 and CDR2: LNHDA, SQIVND (reference sequence). Trimming took 6 bases from V and 7 from J; bases not matched to a gene: 6. The CDR3 is 13 residues long.